Sequencing of this TCR beta chain was carried out in a study of T cells in Graves' hyperthyroidism and ophthalmopathy. Study results and caveats: Prediction of ophthalmopathy progression came a median roughly 7.1 months pre-onset. Blood also showed most of the thyroid clonotypes that were expanded above 0.001.

Looked up from germline, CDR1 is SGDLS and CDR2 is YYNGEE. This CDR3 spans 15 amino acids. The ends were cut back, 0 bases at V and 0 bases at J, with 10 bases in the middle. RNA transcripts served as the template for amplifying TCR beta CDR3 regions. During a first-round RT-PCR of the TCR CDR3, the HTBI primer set was used. TCRdb re-derived calls from the multiplex PCR reads in MiXCR, one entry per CDR3 protein. Here the sample spans some 490,000 distinct CDR3 sequences, 16% being singletons. Comment on this clonotype: Its antigen is undetermined.

Ophthalmopathy patients showed a Clinical Activity Score of at least 3, NOSPECS grade of at least 4 and duration under 3 months. Clinical symptoms, serum thyroxine and TRAb, thyroid ultrasound and orbital computed tomography together formed the diagnostic basis. The rearrangement links TRBV9 to TRBJ2-7; D is uncertain. The sequencing input was blood. This receptor was obtained from a woman younger than 45 with Graves' ophthalmopathy. This CDR3 is CASSVVPASSYEQYF. The CDR3, as DNA: TGTGCCAGCAGCGTAGTCCCAGCTTCCTCCTACGAGCAGTACTTC.